This T cell receptor (beta chain) was identified in a study of T cell repertoires in cytomegalovirus infection. Study in general: Newly reported HLA-C-restricted and thoroughly characterized HLA-B-restricted CMV epitopes were employed. TCR beta signatures that were public indicated CMV infection and matching HLA type. Study results and caveats: Of the TCR beta families, the public ones yielded a cumulative frequency that identified carriers of CMV plus the relevant HLA. The ex vivo response showed dominance by HLA-C-restricted CMV-specific TCR beta clonotypes.

In TCRdb, the reads were re-called with MiXCR into one record per CDR3 protein. Among approximately 1,000,000 distinct CDR3 sequences listed, roughly a third were seen once. A word on this clonotype: As yet, its antigen is unknown.

The V and J ends lost 3 bases and 4 bases, in that order; junction bases with no gene match: 11. CDR3 size: 17 residues. Germline V gene lookup returns CDR1 DFQATT and CDR2 SNEGSKA (reference sequence). The chain is built from TRBV20-1 and TRBJ1-6; 8 bases map to TRBD1. The receptor comes from a human donor in good health (CMV status not recorded). Some clones in this sample may be carry-over from other donors' samples. The source material was cultured CD8+ T cells from PBMCs, sampled from culture after CMV antigen stimulation. CDR3 nucleotide sequence: TGCAGTGCTAGTCTGGACAGGGTTTTAACTTATAATTCACCCCTCCACTTT. Translating gives CSASLDRVLTYNSPLHF.